This T cell receptor beta chain came from a study of T cells in Graves' hyperthyroidism and ophthalmopathy. Authors of the study amplified TCR beta CDR3 regions from RNA transcripts. The HTBI set primed first-round TCR CDR3 RT-PCR. TCRdb reanalysed the multiplex PCR reads using MiXCR and keeps one entry per CDR3 protein. The table has under 350,000 distinct CDR3 sequences, 15% to 20% seen once. This clonotype came up a few times. The V gene lost 3 bases and the J gene lost 2 bases, with 10 bases spanning the gap. The germline V gene encodes CDR1 SEHNR and CDR2 FQNEAQ (reference sequence). The CDR3 spans 14 residues.

The specimen sequenced was blood. The J gene is TRBJ2-5, the V gene TRBV7-9; D call uncertain. This receptor was identified in a woman aged 45 to 65 with Graves' hyperthyroidism. CDR3 DNA sequence: TGTGCCAGCAGCTTTCGACAAGATCAAGAGACCCAGTACTTC. It yields the protein CASSFRQDQETQYF.